The 17 T cell receptor beta chains below come from one sample, sequenced in a study of cytomegalovirus exposure and HLA in healthy donors. The PCR contained 60 Vbeta and 13 Jbeta primers. Sequencing was performed with immunoSEQ multiplex PCR; in TCRdb, only in-frame clones are kept and a portion is missing. The sample has some 130,000 clones, around four fifths seen once. The source material was PBMCs. These receptors originate from a young man in good health.

This chain links TRBV5-1 with TRBJ1-1; TRBD1 is a possible D gene (6 bases). Trimming removed 4 bases at V and 5 bases at J, with 12 bases between. In germline, CDR1 is SGHRS, CDR2 YFSETQ. CDR3 size: 13 residues. CDR3 nucleotides: TGCGCCAGCAGCCCCGAGGGGGGGACTGAAGCTTTCTTT. Translation gives CASSPEGGTEAFF.

V and J are TRBV7-6 and TRBJ2-2, with D perhaps TRBD2 (5 bases). Germline V CDR1 and CDR2: SGHVS, FNYEAQ. The V and J ends lost 5 bases and 0 bases respectively, with 7 bases between them. The CDR3 extends over 14 amino acids. CDR3 DNA: TGTGCCAGCAGCATGACTACGAACACCGGGGAGCTGTTTTTT. Translated, it gives CASSMTTNTGELFF.

The rearrangement uses TRBV6-1 and TRBJ2-2; 8 bases align to TRBD2. Trimming at V came to 6 bases and at J to 3 bases, leaving 3 bases not matched to a gene. Germline V gene lookup returns CDR1 MNHNS and CDR2 SASEGT. CDR3 length: 14 residues. CDR3 amino acids: CASRREADTGELFF. The CDR3 region has the DNA TGTGCCAGCAGGCGGGAGGCCGACACCGGGGAGCTGTTTTTT.

The chain employs TRBV10-2 and TRBJ2-7, with 8 nucleotides matching TRBD1. The CDR3 loop spans 16 amino acids. CDR1 is WSHSY and CDR2 is SAAADI in the germline V gene. V was pared by 8 bases and J by 3 bases, with 15 bases of the junction left unmatched. The CDR3 reads CASGGEVFGQGYEQYF. The CDR3 nucleotides are TGCGCCAGCGGAGGAGAGGTATTCGGACAGGGCTACGAGCAGTACTTC.

This clone has a single count. This chain uses TRBV25-1 with TRBJ2-5, with 8 nucleotides matching TRBD2. The germline CDR1 and CDR2 sequences are MGHDK and SYGVNS. With 1 base clipped from V and 2 bases from J, the junction kept 3 bases outside the gene matches. The CDR3 is made up of 15 amino acids. The CDR3: CASSEWASGQETQYF. The CDR3 region has the DNA TGTGCCAGCAGTGAATGGGCTAGCGGGCAAGAGACCCAGTACTTC. The full variable domain, completed using reference TRBV25-1 and TRBJ2-5, is EADIYQTPRYLVIGTGKKITLECSQTMGHDKMYWYQQDPGMELHLIHYSYGVNSTEKGDLSSESTVSRIRTEHFPLTLESARPSHTSQYLCASSEWASGQETQYFGPGTRLLVL.

The chain uses TRBV19 and TRBJ2-7; 7 positions agree with TRBD1. Per the germline V gene, CDR1 is LNHDA and CDR2 is SQIVND (reference sequence). V lost 5 bases, J lost 1 base, and 5 bases stayed unmatched. CDR3 length: 14 amino acids. The CDR3, as DNA: TGTGCCAGTAGTGAGGGACAGCAGTCCTACGAGCAGTACTTC. It yields the protein CASSEGQQSYEQYF.

The table lists this clone with a few counts. This rearrangement joins TRBV27 to TRBJ2-2; a weak D match, TRBD2 (6 bases). CDR1 is MNHEY and CDR2 is SMNVEV in the germline V gene (reference sequence). Deletions cut 4 bases from V and 3 bases from J, with 15 bases between. This CDR3 comprises 16 residues. The CDR3 reads CASSSSNQRDTGELFF. The CDR3 DNA reads as TGTGCCAGCAGTTCCTCAAATCAGCGGGACACCGGGGAGCTGTTTTTT.

The V gene is TRBV7-9, the J gene TRBJ1-1; D is undetermined. The CDR3 is 16 residues long. V was shortened by 5 bases and J by 0 bases, with 16 bases between the two germline ends. Germline loops: CDR1 SEHNR, CDR2 FQNEAQ (reference sequence). CDR3 amino acids: CASSHLLRELNTEAFF. The CDR3 region has the DNA TGTGCCAGCAGCCATCTCCTCCGGGAATTGAACACTGAAGCTTTCTTT. The full variable domain, rest sourced from reference TRBV7-9 and TRBJ1-1, is DTGVSQNPRHKITKRGQNVTFRCDPISEHNRLYWYRQTLGQGPEFLTYFQNEAQLEKSRLLSDRFSAERPKGSFSTLEIQRTEQGDSAMYLCASSHLLRELNTEAFFGQGTRLTVV.

On this clone itself: One junction end disagrees with the germline gene, perhaps due to a read error. This same CDR3 is encoded by further DNA sequences in the sample. The J gene is TRBJ1-1, the V gene TRBV25-1, with D possibly TRBD1 on 5 matching bases. The germline V gene encodes CDR1 MGHDK and CDR2 SYGVNS. The CDR3 loop spans 15 amino acids. The CDR3 protein is CASSEQGEGNTEAFF. The CDR3 nucleotides are TGTGCCAGCAGTGAGCAAGGGGAGGGGAACACTGAGGCTTTCTTT. The full variable domain, in which reference TRBV25-1 and TRBJ1-1 provide the parts outside the CDR3, is EADIYQTPRYLVIGTGKKITLECSQTMGHDKMYWYQQDPGMELHLIHYSYGVNSTEKGDLSSESTVSRIRTEHFPLTLESARPSHTSQYLCASSEQGEGNTEAFFGQGTRLTVV.

The chain recombines TRBV2 with TRBJ1-1, with TRBD1 matching over 8 bases. V was pared by 7 bases and J by 0 bases, with 4 bases of the junction left unmatched. CDR3 length: 14 residues. Germline CDR1 reads SNHLY; CDR2 reads FYNNEI. CDR3 nucleotides: TGTGCCAGCATCCCGGGACAGGTGAACACTGAAGCTTTCTTT. Translation: CASIPGQVNTEAFF.

This clone has just one count. This chain uses TRBV27 with TRBJ2-1, with TRBD2 matching 8 bases. The V and J ends lost 5 bases and 6 bases, in that order; junction bases with no gene match: 9. The CDR3 loop spans 15 amino acids. Germline V gives CDR1 MNHEY, CDR2 SMNVEV (reference sequence). CDR3 bases: TGTGCCAGCAGTCCCCCGGGACTAGTACGCAATGAGCAGTTCTTC. It yields the protein CASSPPGLVRNEQFF.

Points on this clone: Relative to the germline gene, one junction end is altered; a read error may explain this. CDR3 DNA sequence: TGTTCCAGCACCCTCCCCTTATCGAACACCGGGGAGCTGTTTTTT. Encoded protein: CSSTLPLSNTGELFF. This sequence joins TRBV7-9 and TRBJ2-2, with D uncertain. Germline loops: CDR1 SEHNR, CDR2 FQNEAQ (reference sequence). This CDR3 has 15 residues.

The sample holds a few counts of this clone. The chain couples TRBV19 to TRBJ1-2, with D perhaps TRBD1 (6 bases). V was clipped by 8 bases and J by 4 bases, with 11 bases between them. The germline gives CDR1 LNHDA, CDR2 SQIVND (reference sequence). This CDR3 comprises 12 residues. CDR3 region: CASLRGSYGYTF. The CDR3 nucleotides are TGTGCCAGTCTCAGGGGTAGCTATGGCTACACCTTC.

This clone was seen just once. The chain has TRBV7-9 and TRBJ2-2, with a possible D match to TRBD2 (6 bases). V was clipped by 5 bases and J by 4 bases, with 17 bases between them. Germline CDR1 and CDR2: SEHNR and FQNEAQ (reference sequence). The CDR3 runs to 16 residues. Here the CDR3 DNA reads TGTGCCAGCAGCCCCAGAGGAAGGGGAGGCACCGGGGAGCTGTTTTTT. This encodes CASSPRGRGGTGELFF.

This clone has more than one count but fewer than ten. The rearrangement joins TRBV15 to TRBJ1-2, with 10 bases identical to TRBD1. The CDR3 has 12 amino acids. Looked up from germline, CDR1 is LNHNV and CDR2 is YYDKDF (reference sequence). The junction had 5 bases not matched to a gene; V was cut back by 10 bases and J by 6 bases. CDR3 loop: CAIKTGGDGYTF. CDR3 in DNA: TGTGCCATCAAGACAGGGGGCGATGGCTACACCTTC.

The rearrangement links TRBV6-5 to TRBJ1-2, with D perhaps TRBD1 (5 bases). Germline-derived CDR1 and CDR2 are MNHEY and SVGAGI. Trimming left V 5 bases short and J 5 bases short, with 12 bases between. The length of the CDR3 is 13 residues. For the CDR3, the DNA is TGTGCCAGCAGTCCGGGACGGGGGTATGGCTACACCTTC. It specifies CASSPGRGYGYTF.

V and J are TRBV11-2 and TRBJ2-5, with D maybe TRBD2 (5 bases). The DNA end lines up better with TRBJ2-7; the J call may be wrong. From germline, CDR1 is SGHAT and CDR2 FQNNGV. This CDR3 comprises 17 residues. CDR3 coding DNA: TGTGCCAGCAGCTTAGGGACTGGAGGAGCGGAATCCTACGAGCAGTACTTC. Residues: CASSLGTGGAESYEQYF.